Given below is one TCR beta chain in context. The data are from a study of blood T cell repertoires in COVID-19. Study-wide background: Samples taken during acute and convalescent COVID-19 were collected in the United States, Italy and Spain.

This table comes from immunoSEQ multiplex PCR, and its TCRdb copy is limited to in-frame clones, with some not included. Among 150,000 to 200,000 clones listed, 65% to 85% were seen once. This receptor was identified in a man in his forties or fifties who had recovered from COVID-19. The material sequenced was PBMCs or T cells enriched from blood (not recorded which).

The CDR3 loop is CASSKAGGWVADTQYF. CDR3 sequence (DNA): TGTGCCAGCAGCAAAGCGGGGGGCTGGGTCGCAGATACGCAGTATTTT. This sequence joins TRBV5-4 and TRBJ2-3; 9 bases line up with TRBD2. Germline values: CDR1 SGHNT, CDR2 YYREEE (reference sequence). Unmatched junction bases numbered 10, after V lost 4 bases and J lost 4 bases. The CDR3 extends over 16 amino acids.